Following are 6 T cell receptor beta chains from one sample sequenced in a study of patients and donors after allogeneic stem cell transplantation. MiXCR, applied by TCRdb to the RT-PCR reads, yields one record per CDR3 protein. The table lists about 150,000 distinct CDR3 sequences, about 24% of them singletons. Material: blood, either unsorted or a sorted T cell fraction (not recorded which). Receptor source: a human donor who was either an allogeneic HSCT recipient or a stem cell or donor lymphocyte infusion donor (not recorded which). It is not recorded whose cells these are; they may come from a transplant donor.

The sample holds a few counts of this clonotype. This chain links TRBV10-3 with TRBJ2-7, with D possibly being TRBD2 (5 bases). V dropped 3 bases and J dropped 5 bases, with 17 bases sitting between them. CDR1 and CDR2 (germline): ENHRY, SYGVKD. The CDR3 loop spans 15 amino acids. The CDR3 reads CAISDPLRDGDEQYF. The CDR3 region has the DNA TGTGCCATCAGTGATCCCCTTCGGGATGGGGACGAGCAGTACTTC.

This clonotype was detected only a few times. The chain carries TRBV4-2 and TRBJ2-1, with 7 bases aligning to TRBD2. The CDR3 has 16 residues. The V segment lost 0 bases and the J segment 6 bases; nucleotides outside the gene matches: 8. CDR1 is LGHNA, CDR2 YNFKEQ, per germline. CDR3 protein: CASSQERLADFNEQFF. CDR3 sequence (DNA): TGTGCCAGCAGCCAAGAGCGCCTAGCGGACTTCAATGAGCAGTTCTTC.

The chain couples TRBV6-5 to TRBJ2-7, with unresolved D. Germline V gene sequence: CDR1 MNHEY, CDR2 SVGAGI. With 1 base removed from V and 7 bases from J, the gap between germline ends came to 11 bases. CDR3 length: 13 amino acids. This chain's CDR3 is CASSYLVFGEQYF. CDR3 in DNA: TGTGCCAGCAGTTACTTGGTTTTTGGGGAGCAGTACTTC.

This clonotype was counted at least ten times. The chain has TRBV5-1 and TRBJ2-7; a possible D gene is TRBD1 (6 bases). The length of the CDR3 is 15 residues. With 5 bases removed from V and 3 bases from J, the gap between germline ends came to 18 bases. CDR1 and CDR2 from the germline V gene are SGHRS and YFSETQ. CDR3 loop: CASRTGQGPIYEQYF. DNA for the CDR3: TGCGCCAGCAGAACGGGTCAGGGGCCGATCTACGAGCAGTACTTC. The variable domain in full, with the rest retrieved from reference TRBV5-1 and TRBJ2-7, is KAGVTQTPRYLIKTRGQQVTLSCSPISGHRSVSWYQQTPGQGLQFLFEYFSETQRNKGNFPGRFSGRQFSNSRSEMNVSTLELGDSALYLCASRTGQGPIYEQYFGPGTRLTVT.

This chain joins TRBV5-1 and TRBJ1-1, with 7 positions matching TRBD1. Germline V lookup: CDR1 SGHRS, CDR2 YFSETQ. The length of the CDR3 is 15 residues. Germline trimming cut 3 bases from V and 2 bases from J; bases unmatched to any gene: 7. The CDR3, as DNA: TGCGCCAGCAGCTCGGGGACAGCTGTTAACACTGAAGCTTTCTTT. Encoded protein: CASSSGTAVNTEAFF.

The genes are TRBV5-1 and TRBJ2-3; 10 positions match TRBD2. Trimming at V came to 6 bases and at J to 2 bases, leaving 6 bases not matched to a gene. From germline, CDR1 is SGHRS and CDR2 YFSETQ. This CDR3 is built from 15 residues. For the CDR3, the DNA is TGCGCCAGCACGGTAGCGGGGGGATACACAGATACGCAGTATTTT. It codes for CASTVAGGYTDTQYF.